These 4 T cell receptor beta chains share one sample of origin, sequenced in a study of T cells after yellow fever vaccination. One entry per CDR3 protein, called by TCRdb with MiXCR from the 5' RACE reads. The data show approximately 160,000 distinct CDR3 sequences, 7% to 10% seen once. The starting material was CD8+ T cells sorted from PBMCs, obtained 45 days after the yellow fever booster vaccination. The receptors were sampled from a man between 18 and 35 years old who received the YFV17D yellow fever vaccine.

Written as DNA, the CDR3 is TGTGCCAGTAGGGATGGGTCACAGGGCCCCCATCAGCCCCAGCATTTT. Protein: CASRDGSQGPHQPQHF. The chain uses TRBV19 and TRBJ1-5, with D perhaps TRBD1 (6 bases). The CDR3 totals 16 residues. The germline V gene encodes CDR1 LNHDA and CDR2 SQIVND (reference sequence). Between the trimmed V and J ends, which lost 6 bases and 5 bases, there was a span of 20 bases.

The V and J genes are TRBV29-1 and TRBJ2-5; possibly TRBD2 for D (6 bases). Trimming stripped 4 bases from V and 2 bases from J, with 11 bases between. Germline CDR1 is SQVTM and CDR2 is ANQGSEA. The CDR3 is 13 amino acids. CDR3 sequence (DNA): TGCAGCGTTGTAGGAGGGGCACAAGAGACCCAGTACTTC. Translation: CSVVGGAQETQYF.

This clonotype was detected a few times. This CDR3 reads CASSRDRDSTDTQYF. The CDR3 bases are TGTGCCAGCAGCCGGGACAGAGATAGCACAGATACGCAGTATTTT. The rearrangement links TRBV7-6 to TRBJ2-3, with 7 bases fitting TRBD1. The junction had 5 bases not matched to a gene; V was cut back by 5 bases and J by 0 bases. This CDR3 has 15 amino acids. Germline V gives CDR1 SGHVS, CDR2 FNYEAQ.

This clonotype has a count of ten or more. The chain uses TRBV5-8 and TRBJ2-3; 7 nucleotides line up with TRBD1. V was clipped by 4 bases and J by 2 bases; unmatched bases: 10. Germline lookup yields CDR1 SGHTS and CDR2 YDEGEE. This CDR3 spans 16 amino acids. The CDR3 reads CASSQLRDSATDTQYF. The CDR3 DNA is TGTGCCAGCAGCCAACTCCGGGACAGCGCCACAGATACGCAGTATTTT.